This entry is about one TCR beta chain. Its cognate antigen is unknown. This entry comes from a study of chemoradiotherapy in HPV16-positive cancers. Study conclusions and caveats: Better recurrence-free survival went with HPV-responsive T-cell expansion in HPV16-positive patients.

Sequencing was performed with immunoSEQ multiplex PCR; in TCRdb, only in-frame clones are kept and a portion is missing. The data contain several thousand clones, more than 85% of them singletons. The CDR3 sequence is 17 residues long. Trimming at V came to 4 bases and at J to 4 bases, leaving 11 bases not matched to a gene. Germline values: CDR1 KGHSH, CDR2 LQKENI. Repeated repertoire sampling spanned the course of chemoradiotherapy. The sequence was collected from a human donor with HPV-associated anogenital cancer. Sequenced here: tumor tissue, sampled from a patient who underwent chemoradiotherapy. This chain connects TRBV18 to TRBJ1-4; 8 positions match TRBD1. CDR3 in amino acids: CASSLRRTDRGNEKLFF. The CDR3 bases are TGTGCCAGCTCACTGAGACGCACCGACAGGGGTAATGAAAAACTGTTTTTT.